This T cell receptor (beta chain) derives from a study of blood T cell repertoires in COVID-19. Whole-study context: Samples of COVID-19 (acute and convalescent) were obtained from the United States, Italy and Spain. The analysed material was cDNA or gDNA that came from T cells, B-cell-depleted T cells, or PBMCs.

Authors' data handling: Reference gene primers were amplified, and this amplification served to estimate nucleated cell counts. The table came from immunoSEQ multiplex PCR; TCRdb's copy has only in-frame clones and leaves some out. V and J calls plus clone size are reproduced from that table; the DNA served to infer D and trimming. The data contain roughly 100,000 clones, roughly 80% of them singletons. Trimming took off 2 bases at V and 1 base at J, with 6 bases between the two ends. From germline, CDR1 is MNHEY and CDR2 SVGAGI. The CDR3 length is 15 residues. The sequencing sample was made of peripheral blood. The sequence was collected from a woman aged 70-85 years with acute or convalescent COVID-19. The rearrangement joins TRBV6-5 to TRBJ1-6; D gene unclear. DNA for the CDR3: TGTGCCAGCAGTTACGAGGGATCCTATAATTCACCCCTCCACTTT. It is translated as CASSYEGSYNSPLHF.